The rows below give T cell receptor beta chains drawn from one sample of a study of blood T cell repertoires in COVID-19. Only in-frame clones appear in the TCRdb table, and some are missing; sequencing was by immunoSEQ multiplex PCR. The data hold under 80,000 clones, with 90% observed a single time. The sequencing sample was made of peripheral blood. These receptors all come from an elderly woman with active COVID-19. The CDR3 runs from the conserved cysteine through the conserved F or W. Fields, in order: clone size, D gene, V gene, J gene, CDR3 protein, CDR3 DNA. A D gene is named only where the DNA matches it firmly. Expanded clones are given a class, and other clones once, few, many or no size at all.

clone_size: .; d_call: .; v_call: TRBV6-2/TRBV6-3; j_call: TRBJ2-4; cdr3_aa: CASSYPLENIQYF; cdr3_nt: TGTGCCAGCAGTTACCCTCTAGAAAACATTCAGTACTTC
clone_size: .; d_call: TRBD1; v_call: TRBV19; j_call: TRBJ1-3; cdr3_aa: CASSISGQSSSGNTIYF; cdr3_nt: TGTGCCAGTAGTATTTCGGGACAGAGTTCCTCTGGAAACACCATATATTTT
clone_size: .; d_call: TRBD2; v_call: TRBV24-1; j_call: TRBJ2-3; cdr3_aa: CATSDFLVGGPDTDTQYF; cdr3_nt: TGTGCCACCAGTGATTTTCTCGTGGGAGGGCCTGACACAGATACGCAGTATTTT
clone_size: .; d_call: TRBD2; v_call: TRBV10-3; j_call: TRBJ2-7; cdr3_aa: CAIQASGGAEQYF; cdr3_nt: TGTGCCATCCAGGCTAGCGGCGGAGCGGAGCAGTACTTC
clone_size: .; d_call: .; v_call: TRBV19; j_call: TRBJ2-2; cdr3_aa: CASNSPWDKNTGELFF; cdr3_nt: TGTGCCAGTAACTCTCCCTGGGACAAGAACACCGGGGAGCTGTTTTTT
clone_size: .; d_call: TRBD1; v_call: TRBV7-3; j_call: TRBJ2-3; cdr3_aa: CASSLQGAGTDTQYF; cdr3_nt: TGTGCCAGCAGCCTACAGGGGGCAGGGACAGATACGCAGTATTTT
clone_size: .; d_call: TRBD1; v_call: TRBV5-1; j_call: TRBJ2-5; cdr3_aa: CASSLGTGVETQYF; cdr3_nt: TGCGCCAGCAGCCTAGGGACAGGGGTAGAGACCCAGTACTTC
clone_size: .; d_call: .; v_call: TRBV7-2; j_call: TRBJ1-5; cdr3_aa: CASSLGSAGYQPQHF; cdr3_nt: TGTGCCAGCAGCTTAGGTTCTGCAGGTTATCAGCCCCAGCATTTT
clone_size: .; d_call: .; v_call: TRBV15; j_call: TRBJ2-7; cdr3_aa: CATSRGGAPHEQYF; cdr3_nt: TGTGCCACCAGCAGAGGTGGGGCGCCCCACGAGCAGTACTTC
clone_size: once; d_call: .; v_call: TRBV19; j_call: TRBJ2-2; cdr3_aa: CASTSGGLPWGGELFF; cdr3_nt: TGTGCCAGTACTTCCGGGGGACTCCCTTGGGGCGGGGAGCTGTTTTTT
clone_size: .; d_call: TRBD1; v_call: TRBV30; j_call: TRBJ2-5; cdr3_aa: CACDRAQETQYF; cdr3_nt: TGTGCCTGCGACAGGGCCCAAGAGACCCAGTACTTC
clone_size: once; d_call: TRBD1; v_call: TRBV28; j_call: TRBJ1-3; cdr3_aa: CASSLGTGGIGSGNTIYF; cdr3_nt: TGTGCCAGCAGTCTAGGGACAGGGGGGATCGGGTCTGGAAACACCATATATTTT
clone_size: .; d_call: .; v_call: TRBV2; j_call: TRBJ1-1; cdr3_aa: CASSVEGAAEAFF; cdr3_nt: TGTGCCAGCAGCGTGGAAGGGGCGGCTGAAGCTTTCTTT
clone_size: once; d_call: .; v_call: TRBV7-2; j_call: TRBJ2-7; cdr3_aa: CASSQLGAVGRSQYF; cdr3_nt: TGTGCCAGCAGCCAACTGGGGGCAGTGGGTCGTTCGCAGTACTTC
clone_size: .; d_call: TRBD2; v_call: TRBV7-7; j_call: TRBJ2-2; cdr3_aa: CASSLTSGGTGELFF; cdr3_nt: TGTGCTAGCAGCTTGACTAGCGGGGGCACCGGGGAGCTGTTTTTT
clone_size: .; d_call: TRBD2; v_call: TRBV6-6; j_call: TRBJ2-7; cdr3_aa: CASKSGMTYEQYF; cdr3_nt: TGTGCCAGCAAGAGCGGGATGACGTACGAGCAGTACTTC
clone_size: .; d_call: TRBD1; v_call: TRBV7-2; j_call: TRBJ2-7; cdr3_aa: CASSLLFRTGTYEQYF; cdr3_nt: TGTGCCAGCAGCTTATTGTTCCGGACAGGGACCTACGAGCAGTACTTC
clone_size: .; d_call: TRBD1; v_call: TRBV15; j_call: TRBJ2-7; cdr3_aa: CATSYDGTGLYEQYF; cdr3_nt: TGTGCCACCAGTTATGATGGGACAGGTCTCTACGAGCAGTACTTC
clone_size: .; d_call: .; v_call: TRBV20-1; j_call: TRBJ2-1; cdr3_aa: CSARDMNEQFF; cdr3_nt: TGCAGTGCTCGCGACATGAATGAGCAGTTCTTC
clone_size: .; d_call: TRBD1; v_call: TRBV5-6; j_call: TRBJ2-1; cdr3_aa: CASSSPLTRQGGYNEQFF; cdr3_nt: TGTGCCAGCAGCAGCCCACTTACTAGACAGGGGGGGTACAATGAGCAGTTCTTC
clone_size: once; d_call: TRBD2; v_call: TRBV6-7; j_call: TRBJ2-5; cdr3_aa: CASTSLFQRGRSQEETQYF; cdr3_nt: TGTGCCAGCACCTCGCTATTTCAGCGCGGGAGGAGCCAGGAGGAGACCCAGTACTTC
clone_size: .; d_call: .; v_call: TRBV18; j_call: TRBJ2-2; cdr3_aa: CASSPVSTGELFF; cdr3_nt: TGTGCCAGCTCACCAGTATCTACCGGGGAGCTGTTTTTT
clone_size: .; d_call: TRBD2; v_call: TRBV11-2; j_call: TRBJ2-7; cdr3_aa: CASSFAGTSGTIYEQYF; cdr3_nt: TGTGCCAGCAGCTTCGCCGGGACTAGCGGGACCATCTACGAGCAGTACTTC
clone_size: .; d_call: TRBD1; v_call: TRBV9; j_call: TRBJ2-1; cdr3_aa: CASSENRGAYNEQFF; cdr3_nt: TGTGCCAGCAGCGAGAACAGGGGCGCATACAATGAGCAGTTCTTC
clone_size: .; d_call: .; v_call: TRBV23-1; j_call: TRBJ1-1; cdr3_aa: CASSPPTSLNTEAFF; cdr3_nt: TGCGCCAGCAGTCCCCCGACAAGCCTGAACACTGAAGCTTTCTTT
clone_size: once; d_call: .; v_call: TRBV9; j_call: TRBJ2-1; cdr3_aa: CASSVAKAGSYNEQFF; cdr3_nt: TGTGCCAGCAGCGTAGCTAAAGCGGGTTCTTACAATGAGCAGTTCTTC
clone_size: .; d_call: TRBD2; v_call: TRBV6-2/TRBV6-3; j_call: TRBJ2-1; cdr3_aa: CASSYAVPSGASRNEQFF; cdr3_nt: TGTGCCAGCAGTTACGCCGTACCTAGCGGGGCTTCGAGGAATGAGCAGTTCTTC
clone_size: .; d_call: .; v_call: TRBV6-5; j_call: TRBJ1-2; cdr3_aa: CASSYDGNYGYTF; cdr3_nt: TGTGCCAGCAGTTACGACGGGAACTATGGCTACACCTTC
clone_size: .; d_call: .; v_call: TRBV7-2; j_call: TRBJ2-3; cdr3_aa: CASGSGSTDTQYF; cdr3_nt: TGTGCCAGCGGGTCGGGTAGCACAGATACGCAGTATTTT
clone_size: once; d_call: TRBD2; v_call: TRBV6-1; j_call: TRBJ2-3; cdr3_aa: CASSEIGTSGADTQYF; cdr3_nt: TGTGCCAGCAGTGAAATAGGGACTAGCGGGGCAGATACGCAGTATTTT
clone_size: .; d_call: .; v_call: TRBV19; j_call: TRBJ2-1; cdr3_aa: CASSMGSGESVVEQFF; cdr3_nt: TGTGCCAGTAGTATGGGATCGGGAGAGTCCGTCGTTGAGCAGTTCTTC
clone_size: .; d_call: .; v_call: TRBV6-2/TRBV6-3; j_call: TRBJ1-1; cdr3_aa: CASSYLHPNTEAFF; cdr3_nt: TGTGCCAGCAGTTATTTACACCCGAACACTGAAGCTTTCTTT
clone_size: .; d_call: TRBD2; v_call: TRBV28; j_call: TRBJ2-4; cdr3_aa: CASSLSGRDIQYF; cdr3_nt: TGTGCCAGCAGTTTGTCAGGGAGGGACATTCAGTACTTC
clone_size: .; d_call: TRBD2; v_call: TRBV29-1; j_call: TRBJ2-7; cdr3_aa: CSVAPLAGHEQYF; cdr3_nt: TGCAGCGTTGCCCCACTAGCGGGACACGAGCAGTACTTC
clone_size: .; d_call: TRBD2; v_call: TRBV29-1; j_call: TRBJ2-1; cdr3_aa: CSVRTSGRGGAYNEQFF; cdr3_nt: TGCAGCGTGCGGACTAGCGGGAGAGGGGGGGCCTACAATGAGCAGTTCTTC
clone_size: .; d_call: .; v_call: TRBV6-2/TRBV6-3; j_call: TRBJ2-7; cdr3_aa: CASSPATSRGNYEQYF; cdr3_nt: TGTGCCAGCAGCCCTGCCACTAGTCGGGGAAATTACGAGCAGTACTTC
clone_size: .; d_call: .; v_call: TRBV7-2; j_call: TRBJ2-7; cdr3_aa: CAESRGSYEQYF; cdr3_nt: TGTGCGGAGTCCCGGGGTTCCTACGAGCAGTACTTC